This record covers a single TCR beta chain. Its target is not known. This record belongs to a study of shared clonotypes between healthy human individuals. Study outcomes and limitations: Blood was the only sampled material, and tissue repertoires likely differ.

Study processing details: ImmunoSEQ supplied junction-only sequences lacking quality scores, so filtering was different. Produced via immunoSEQ multiplex PCR; TCRdb's table is partial and in-frame only. V, J and clone size reflect that table, while D and trimming were determined from the DNA. The data contain about 1.9 million clones, about 94% of them seen just once; the ten biggest clones take up over 1.5%. Only CD45RO-negative cells positively selected for CCR7 counted as naive CD8 cells, so terminally differentiated effector memory CD45RA+ cells were excluded. The receptor comes from a man between 18 and 35 years old in good health. Some clones in this sample may be carry-over from other donors' samples. The sequencing sample was made of naive CD8+ T cells from PBMCs.

The CDR3: CASSLNGGDEKLFF. Here the CDR3 DNA reads TGTGCCAGCAGTTTGAACGGCGGGGACGAAAAACTGTTTTTT. The rearrangement joins TRBV27 to TRBJ1-4; D might be TRBD1 (5 bases). Germline values: CDR1 MNHEY, CDR2 SMNVEV (reference sequence). The CDR3 totals 14 residues. V dropped 3 bases and J dropped 8 bases, with 13 bases sitting between them.